This T cell receptor (beta chain) was recovered during a study of shared clonotypes between healthy human individuals. Study overall: Three plates each covered CD4 naive and memory; CD8 naive two, CD8 memory one.

Study outcomes and limitations: Generally, estimated richness proved larger in naive subsets than it did in memory subsets.

Libraries were prepared by immunoSEQ multiplex PCR; TCRdb keeps only in-frame clonotypes and omits some of them. The data show 2 million to 2.5 million clones, roughly 93% seen once. For this clone: The antigen remains unidentified.

Splitting of CD4+ cells produced CD45RA+ naive and CD45RA-negative memory subsets. V shed 1 base and J 1 base; nucleotides not matched to a gene: 4. This CDR3 has 17 residues. CDR1 KGHSH and CDR2 LQKENI come from the germline V gene. Specimen: naive CD4+ T cells from PBMCs. Subset meaning: CD45RA+ positively selected. This sequence was found in a man in his late teens or twenties in good health. Some clones in this sample may be carry-over from other donors' samples. V is TRBV18 and J is TRBJ2-2; 9 positions match TRBD2. The CDR3 nucleotides are TGTGCCAGCTCACCACTCGTAGCGGGAGTGAACACCGGGGAGCTGTTTTTT. Residues: CASSPLVAGVNTGELFF. Together with reference TRBV18 and TRBJ2-2, the CDR3 gives the full variable domain: NAGVMQNPRHLVRRRGQEARLRCSPMKGHSHVYWYRQLPEEGLKFMVYLQKENIIDESGMPKERFSAEFPKEGPSILRIQQVVRGDSAAYFCASSPLVAGVNTGELFFGEGSRLTVL.